This section outlines one T cell receptor beta chain sequence together with its context. Its antigen is not known. This sample stems from a study of cytomegalovirus exposure and HLA in healthy donors. Study-wide context: The Caucasian-associated ancestry cluster held about 80% of approximately 400 genotyped donors.

PCR primers comprised 60 Vbeta and 13 Jbeta primers. Sequencing was performed with immunoSEQ multiplex PCR; in TCRdb, only in-frame clones are kept and a portion is missing. The sample has some 130,000 clones; 75% to 85% are singletons. Per germline, CDR1 MGHRA and CDR2 YSYEKL. The CDR3 runs to 15 residues. V lost 1 base and J lost 0, with 8 bases in between. Study-level points and caveats: The study listed 150 to 200 cytomegalovirus-associated TCR beta chains. As a later analysis showed, a missense DCLRE1C variant was linked to trimming of TCR beta V- and J-genes.

The sequencing sample was made of PBMCs. J is TRBJ2-3 and V is TRBV4-1, with D possibly TRBD2 on 5 matching bases. The sequence was collected from a man aged 40-49 years in good health and CMV-seronegative. The CDR3 sequence: CASSQVRTSTDTQYF. The CDR3 coding sequence is TGCGCCAGCAGCCAAGTGCGGACTAGCACAGATACGCAGTATTTT.